These 8 T cell receptor beta chains were sequenced from one sample in a study of spatial heterogeneity in lung cancer. Each CDR3 protein is one row after TCRdb ran MiXCR on the 5' RACE reads. The sample lists around 45,000 distinct CDR3 sequences, under 25% occurring once. Specified time point: blood at routine non-recurrence follow-up after resection. Sequenced here: PBMCs, sampled at follow-up. The receptors derive from a female donor with early-stage non-small cell lung cancer.

This clonotype has a single count. The gene calls are TRBV28 and TRBJ1-1; the D is unclear. Trimming stripped 6 bases from V and 0 bases from J, with 8 bases between. CDR1 is MDHEN, CDR2 SYDVKM, per germline. The CDR3 covers 13 residues. The CDR3 DNA sequence: TGTGCCAGCAGCCCCTTGTTGAACACTGAAGCTTTCTTT. Translation: CASSPLLNTEAFF.

This clonotype has just a few counts. This chain links TRBV4-2 with TRBJ2-3, with 8 nucleotides matching TRBD2. Germline trimming cut 0 bases from V and 11 bases from J; bases unmatched to any gene: 19. This CDR3 has 18 residues. CDR1 and CDR2 (germline): LGHNA, YNFKEQ. The CDR3, as DNA: TGTGCCAGCAGCCAAGATCGTGGGACCGGGAGGGCGGGATCTTTGCAGTATTTT. This encodes CASSQDRGTGRAGSLQYF.

The chain uses TRBV29-1 and TRBJ1-5; D gene unclear. In germline, CDR1 is SQVTM, CDR2 ANQGSEA. This CDR3 spans 13 amino acids. V shed 5 bases and J shed 2 bases, with 10 bases lying between them. The CDR3 sequence: CSVLSGGNQPQHF. The DNA of the CDR3 is TGCAGCGTTCTGTCCGGGGGCAATCAGCCCCAGCATTTT.

The genes are TRBV20-1 and TRBJ1-5; the D gene is possibly TRBD1 (6 bases). V was shortened by 3 bases and J by 6 bases, with 9 bases between the two germline ends. The germline CDR1 and CDR2 sequences are DFQATT and SNEGSKA (reference sequence). The CDR3 has 12 residues. For the CDR3, the DNA is TGCAGTGCTAGCAGGGGAGGTCAGCCCCAGCATTTT. Translation gives CSASRGGQPQHF.

This clonotype was seen a few times. This chain joins TRBV6-1 and TRBJ1-1; the match to TRBD1 covers 7 bases. The V segment lost 8 bases and the J segment 2 bases; nucleotides outside the gene matches: 8. This CDR3 is 14 amino acids long. Germline values: CDR1 MNHNS, CDR2 SASEGT. This CDR3 is CASSPTGTNTEAFF. The DNA of the CDR3 is TGTGCCAGCTCCCCGACAGGGACCAACACTGAAGCTTTCTTT.

The chain combines TRBV20-1 with TRBJ2-5, with D hard to call. V lost 3 bases, J lost 0 bases, and 5 bases lay in between. The CDR3 length is 12 residues. The V gene's germline CDR1 is DFQATT and CDR2 SNEGSKA (reference sequence). CDR3 sequence reads: CSASSNQETQYF. The CDR3 coding sequence is TGCAGTGCTAGTTCCAACCAAGAGACCCAGTACTTC.

V is TRBV6-6 and J is TRBJ2-5; the D gene is possibly TRBD1 (5 bases). V gave up 6 bases and J gave up 1 base, with 9 bases separating them. This CDR3 is 13 amino acids long. Germline CDR1 reads MNHNY; CDR2 reads SVGAGI (reference sequence). The CDR3 spells CASRGQPQETQYF. In nucleotides, the CDR3 is TGTGCCAGCAGGGGGCAACCCCAAGAGACCCAGTACTTC.

This clonotype showed up just a few times. The chain uses TRBV2 and TRBJ1-1; perhaps TRBD1 as D (6 bases). The length of the CDR3 is 15 residues. V shed 2 bases and J shed 4 bases, with 14 bases lying between them. The germline V gene encodes CDR1 SNHLY and CDR2 FYNNEI. The CDR3 spells CASSERGAGGTEAFF. CDR3 nucleotide sequence: TGTGCCAGCAGTGAAAGGGGGGCCGGAGGCACTGAAGCTTTCTTT.